Following are 3 T cell receptor beta chains from one sample sequenced in a study of graft-versus-host responses after intestinal transplantation. Only in-frame clones appear in the TCRdb table, and some are missing; sequencing was by immunoSEQ multiplex PCR. Of about 21,000 clones in the sample, roughly nine tenths were seen once. Sequenced here: PBMCs, sampled just over 64 days after intestinal transplantation. All receptors come from a human patient who received an intestinal transplant, so some T cells may come from the graft donor.

The chain is built from TRBV5-1 and TRBJ1-1; a possible D gene is TRBD1 (6 bases). Germline lookup yields CDR1 SGHRS and CDR2 YFSETQ. V dropped 1 base and J dropped 4 bases, with 14 bases sitting between them. This CDR3 has 15 residues. CDR3 amino acids: CASSLTYRESTEAFF. The CDR3, as DNA: TGCGCCAGCAGCTTGACGTACAGGGAGTCCACTGAAGCTTTCTTT. The variable domain in full, completed from reference TRBV5-1 and TRBJ1-1, reads KAGVTQTPRYLIKTRGQQVTLSCSPISGHRSVSWYQQTPGQGLQFLFEYFSETQRNKGNFPGRFSGRQFSNSRSEMNVSTLELGDSALYLCASSLTYRESTEAFFGQGTRLTVV.

Concerning this clone itself: Other DNA sequences from this sample encode an identical CDR3 as well. This sequence joins TRBV7-2 and TRBJ2-7; 9 bases line up with TRBD2. The junction had 19 bases not matched to a gene; V was cut back by 1 base and J by 6 bases. The CDR3 is 19 amino acids. Germline V gene sequence: CDR1 SGHTA, CDR2 FQGNSA. CDR3 DNA sequence: TGTGCCAGCAGCTTAGGGATACTACCGGTAGCGGGGGAAGAACGCGAGCAGTACTTC. Amino acids: CASSLGILPVAGEEREQYF.

This rearrangement joins TRBV30 to TRBJ1-1, with D perhaps TRBD1 (5 bases). The CDR3 length is 13 residues. From germline, CDR1 is GTSNPN and CDR2 SVGIG (reference sequence). V was trimmed by 5 bases and J by 0 bases, leaving 10 bases between them. The CDR3 DNA is TGTGCCTGGGACCCGGGGGTGAACACTGAAGCTTTCTTT. It translates to CAWDPGVNTEAFF.